The 20 T cell receptor beta chains in this list originate from one sample, sequenced in a study of T cell repertoires in cytomegalovirus infection. From the reads, TCRdb called clonotypes with MiXCR, one entry per CDR3 protein. The sample carries some 450,000 distinct CDR3 sequences, 25% to 40% recorded once. The sequenced sample was PBMCs. The receptor source for this set is a human donor in good health (CMV status not recorded). Some clones in this sample may be carry-over from other donors' samples.

The chain recombines TRBV20-1 with TRBJ1-1; a weak D match, TRBD1 (5 bases). The CDR3 length is 14 residues. V shed 0 bases and J shed 10 bases, with 18 bases lying between them. CDR1 is DFQATT, CDR2 SNEGSKA, per germline (reference sequence). CDR3 protein: CSARDDVQGFIAFF. The CDR3 nucleotides read TGCAGTGCTAGAGATGACGTCCAGGGTTTTATAGCTTTCTTT.

J is TRBJ2-2 and V is TRBV14; TRBD2 might be the D (5 bases). Trimming removed 0 bases at V and 1 base at J, with 15 bases between. Looked up from germline, CDR1 is SGHDN and CDR2 is FVKESK. The CDR3 loop spans 18 amino acids. CDR3 DNA: TGTGCCAGCAGCCAAGATCGCGGACCCAGCGGGAACACCGGGGAGCTGTTTTTT. This encodes CASSQDRGPSGNTGELFF.

This clonotype was observed a few times. The chain carries TRBV12-3 or TRBV12-4 and TRBJ2-7; D remains unclear. This CDR3 spans 14 amino acids. Trimming removed 5 bases at V and 3 bases at J, with 14 bases between. CDR3 nucleotides: TGTGCCAGCAGTCCGGATCGGTACTACTACGAGCAGTACTTC. This gives the protein CASSPDRYYYEQYF.

This clonotype was seen only a few times. CDR3 in DNA: TGCGCCAGCAGCTTGGCGGGCTCGTGGGACAATGAGCAGTTCTTC. It codes for CASSLAGSWDNEQFF. V and J are TRBV5-1 and TRBJ2-1, with no clear D. This CDR3 contains 15 residues. CDR1 SGHRS and CDR2 YFSETQ come from the germline V gene. V dropped 0 bases and J dropped 5 bases, with 12 bases sitting between them.

This clonotype appeared a few times. The chain is built from TRBV18 and TRBJ2-5; TRBD2 matches 15 bases. From germline, CDR1 is KGHSH and CDR2 LQKENI. The CDR3 loop spans 17 amino acids. Trimming cost V 0 bases and J 3 bases; bases outside gene matches: 2. The CDR3 loop is CASSPPGLAGGEETQYF. The CDR3 bases are TGTGCCAGCTCACCACCGGGACTAGCGGGGGGAGAAGAGACCCAGTACTTC. The whole variable domain, filled in from reference TRBV18 and TRBJ2-5, reads NAGVMQNPRHLVRRRGQEARLRCSPMKGHSHVYWYRQLPEEGLKFMVYLQKENIIDESGMPKERFSAEFPKEGPSILRIQQVVRGDSAAYFCASSPPGLAGGEETQYFGPGTRLLVL.

Only a few counts were recorded for this clonotype. J is TRBJ2-2 and V is TRBV7-2; D unclear. In germline, CDR1 is SGHTA, CDR2 FQGNSA. V gave up 2 bases and J gave up 0 bases, with 7 bases separating them. The length of the CDR3 is 15 residues. CDR3 nucleotide sequence: TGTGCCAGCAGCTTAACTCGGACGAACACCGGGGAGCTGTTTTTT. Translating gives CASSLTRTNTGELFF. Using reference TRBV7-2 and TRBJ2-2 for the parts outside the CDR3, the full variable domain is GAGVSQSPSNKVTEKGKDVELRCDPISGHTALYWYRQSLGQGLEFLIYFQGNSAPDKSGLPSDRFSAERTGGSVSTLTIQRTQQEDSAVYLCASSLTRTNTGELFFGEGSRLTVL.

In its sample, this clonotype was seen many times. This chain links TRBV7-2 with TRBJ1-5; D gene unclear. The CDR3 runs 15 residues. Germline V lookup: CDR1 SGHTA, CDR2 FQGNSA. Trimming cost V 5 bases and J 0 bases, with 11 bases left between them. The CDR3 region has the DNA TGTGCCAGCAGCCAAGGGTACTATAGCAATCAGCCCCAGCATTTT. Translating it yields CASSQGYYSNQPQHF.

This clonotype was seen more than once but under ten times. The chain recombines TRBV28 with TRBJ2-2; D gene ambiguous. CDR1 and CDR2 (germline): MDHEN, SYDVKM. V gave up 3 bases and J gave up 0 bases, with 5 bases separating them. The CDR3 covers 14 residues. The CDR3 region has the DNA TGTGCCAGCAGTTTTCCCGCGAACACCGGGGAGCTGTTTTTT. This gives the protein CASSFPANTGELFF.

CDR3 loop: CASNREVTEAFF. The CDR3 DNA follows: TGTGCCAGCAACAGGGAAGTCACTGAAGCTTTCTTT. This chain joins TRBV6-1 and TRBJ1-1; tentatively, D is TRBD1 (6 bases). This CDR3 is 12 amino acids long. V was trimmed by 7 bases and J by 4 bases, leaving 10 bases between them. CDR1 is MNHNS, CDR2 SASEGT, per germline.

This clonotype was counted once. This clone may be a read error of a much larger clone one base away. The V gene is TRBV12-3 or TRBV12-4, the J gene TRBJ1-5; D is uncertain. The CDR3 runs to 15 residues. CDR3 nucleotides: TGTGCCAGCAGCCCCCCTTGGGAGAGCAATAAGCCCCAGCATTTT. Encoded protein: CASSPPWESNKPQHF.

This clonotype was recorded a few times. CDR3 sequence (DNA): TGTGCCAGCTCACCCATCGGGACAGGTAGCTCCTACGAGCAGTACTTC. This sequence encodes CASSPIGTGSSYEQYF. The chain links TRBV18 to TRBJ2-7; 8 bases match TRBD1. CDR1 and CDR2 from the germline V gene are KGHSH and LQKENI. Trimming at V came to 3 bases and at J to 0 bases, leaving 7 bases not matched to a gene. This CDR3 is 16 amino acids long.

In the case of this clonotype: A much more abundant neighbour one base away suggests this may be a read error. The CDR3 region is CAGSLALGPRSRQPQHF. For the CDR3, the DNA is TGTGCCGGCAGTTTAGCGCTGGGGCCTCGAAGTAGGCAGCCCCAGCATTTT. The rearrangement links TRBV12-3 or TRBV12-4 to TRBJ1-5, with TRBD1 as a possible D gene (5 bases). The CDR3 length is 17 residues.

Concerning this clonotype itself: A clone one base away is much larger, so this may be a read error. CDR3 nucleotide sequence: TGTGCCAATAAGAGGGGCCTGAACACTGAAGCTTTCTTT. This encodes CANKRGLNTEAFF. V and J are TRBV19 and TRBJ1-1, with D possibly TRBD1 on 5 matching bases. The CDR3 sequence is 13 residues long. V was pared by 10 bases and J by 0 bases, with 12 bases between. Germline-derived CDR1 and CDR2 are LNHDA and SQIVND (reference sequence).

The sample holds a few counts of this clonotype. V usage is TRBV20-1 and J usage is TRBJ1-5; the D gene is possibly TRBD1 (5 bases). V lost 5 bases, J lost 5 bases, and 22 bases lay in between. The CDR3 has 16 residues. The germline gives CDR1 DFQATT, CDR2 SNEGSKA (reference sequence). CDR3 bases: TGCAGTGCTGGGGTCCCCCAGGGTTCCCCGCATCAGCCCCAGCATTTT. It yields the protein CSAGVPQGSPHQPQHF.

The rearrangement joins TRBV5-1 to TRBJ2-5; D gene uncertain. V lost 5 bases and J lost 1, with 6 bases in between. Germline values: CDR1 SGHRS, CDR2 YFSETQ. The CDR3 is 12 residues long. The CDR3 DNA follows: TGCGCCAGCAGTGCCTCCCAAGAGACCCAGTACTTC. It is translated as CASSASQETQYF.

The rearrangement uses TRBV19 and TRBJ2-3, with TRBD2 matching 7 bases. This CDR3 spans 15 amino acids. V lost 5 bases to trimming and J lost 2 bases; unmatched junction nucleotides: 7. Germline V gene lookup returns CDR1 LNHDA and CDR2 SQIVND (reference sequence). The CDR3 sequence: CASSQRLALTDTQYF. CDR3 coding DNA: TGTGCCAGTAGTCAGAGACTAGCCCTCACAGATACGCAGTATTTT. Filled out from reference TRBV19 and TRBJ2-3, the complete variable domain reads DGGITQSPKYLFRKEGQNVTLSCEQNLNHDAMYWYRQDPGQGLRLIYYSQIVNDFQKGDIAEGYSVSREKKESFPLTVTSAQKNPTAFYLCASSQRLALTDTQYFGPGTRLTVL.

This clonotype has a count of ten or more. The chain is built from TRBV12-3 or TRBV12-4 and TRBJ2-3, with D tentatively TRBD2 (7 bases). The CDR3 runs to 14 residues. Trimming cost V 7 bases and J 3 bases, with 14 bases left between them. CDR3 bases: TGTGCCAGCACCGCGGGGGCCGGGACAGATACGCAGTATTTT. Translation gives CASTAGAGTDTQYF.

In its sample, this clonotype was seen a few times. CDR3 nucleotides: TGTGCCAGCAGACAGGGAGACGAGACCCAGTACTTC. Translated, it gives CASRQGDETQYF. The chain uses TRBV2 and TRBJ2-5; tentative D call: TRBD1 (6 bases). V lost 6 bases and J 5 bases, leaving 10 bases between the germline ends. Germline loops: CDR1 SNHLY, CDR2 FYNNEI. The CDR3 spans 12 residues.

The chain combines TRBV7-9 with TRBJ1-1, with unresolved D. This CDR3 has 13 amino acids. V was pared by 8 bases and J by 2 bases, with 12 bases between. The germline V gene encodes CDR1 SEHNR and CDR2 FQNEAQ (reference sequence). The chain's CDR3 is CASGPLDNTEAFF. The CDR3 region has the DNA TGTGCCAGCGGACCTTTAGATAACACTGAAGCTTTCTTT.

This clonotype came up a few times. The chain employs TRBV7-2 and TRBJ2-3, with a weak D call TRBD2 (5 bases). Germline V lookup: CDR1 SGHTA, CDR2 FQGNSA. V lost 5 bases and J 1 base, leaving 13 bases between the germline ends. The length of the CDR3 is 15 residues. CDR3: CASSALVRGTDTQYF. The DNA of the CDR3 is TGTGCCAGCAGCGCGTTAGTGAGGGGCACAGATACGCAGTATTTT.